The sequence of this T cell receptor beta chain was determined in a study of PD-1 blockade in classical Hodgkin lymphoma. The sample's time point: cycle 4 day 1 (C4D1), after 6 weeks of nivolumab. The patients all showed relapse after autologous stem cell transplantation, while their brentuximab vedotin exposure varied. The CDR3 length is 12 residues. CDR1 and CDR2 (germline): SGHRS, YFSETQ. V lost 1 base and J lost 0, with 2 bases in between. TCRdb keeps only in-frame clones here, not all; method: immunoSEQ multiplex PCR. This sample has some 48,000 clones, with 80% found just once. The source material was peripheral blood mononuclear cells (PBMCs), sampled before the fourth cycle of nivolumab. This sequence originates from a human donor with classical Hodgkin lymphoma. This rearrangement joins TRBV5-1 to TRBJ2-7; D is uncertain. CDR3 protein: CASSLSSYEQYF. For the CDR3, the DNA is TGCGCCAGCAGCTTGAGCTCCTACGAGCAGTACTTC.